This T cell receptor (beta chain) derives from a study of graft-versus-host responses after intestinal transplantation (TCRdb year 2021). For context, the study as a whole: Multivisceral, liver-intestinal, or isolated intestinal transplants were received by the recipients. All recipients received anti-thymocyte globulin induction followed by maintenance tacrolimus and steroids for roughly three years. A peak of at least 4% donor T cells among recipient peripheral blood mononuclear cells was the definition used for donor T cell macrochimerism. Alloreactive clones were identified by sequencing pre-transplant mixed lymphocyte reaction products and comparing these products with unstimulated pre-transplant donor and recipient T cells. After intestinal transplantation, graft-versus-host and host-versus-graft alloreactive T cell clones in the graft, circulation and bone marrow were tracked using bulk TCR-beta CDR3 sequencing. Rather than being sequenced by the commercial service, samples from a few later patients were sequenced in-house on an Illumina MiSeq and processed with MiXCR. The cohort enrolled 24 intestinal transplant recipients, one of whom was a retransplant, and a few patients without pretransplant specimens were excluded. Broad study findings and their caveats: Early after transplant, peak levels of circulating GvH clones were found to be associated with declines in HvG clones. Patients with donor T cell macrochimerism had high GvH to HvG T cell clonal ratios in their allografts. GvH clones were detected in recipient bone marrow, and some of these GvH clones were observed earlier in ileal mucosa or blood, consistent with an intestinal mucosal origin. The relatively low number and heterogeneity of intestinal transplant patients limited the conclusions.

As regards this clone: The clone's antigen remains unknown. Per-nucleotide qualities are absent, and no much larger clonotype sits a single base away.

The time point tag for this specimen amounts to: cells obtained before transplantation from donor or recipient. CD3+CD4+ and CD3+CD8+ populations were FACS-sorted from unstimulated pre-transplant donor and recipient cells taken from spleen or lymph nodes. Library method: the immunoSEQ multiplex PCR assay. In most patients, genomic DNA was isolated using the Qiagen DNeasy Blood and Tissue Kit and sent frozen to Adaptive Biotechnologies for TCR sequencing. High-throughput TCR-beta CDR3 sequencing of genomic DNA from most patients was performed by Adaptive Biotechnologies. Turning to the authors' computational methods: TCR sequencing data were retrieved from Adaptive's ImmunoSEQ software for 15 to 20 patients, whereas three other patients were processed with MiXCR and VDJtools. To correct CD4 versus CD8 sorting errors, sequences present in both subsets at a frequency ratio below 5:1 were removed. Because the origin of CDR3 nucleotide sequences shared between donor and recipient could not be assigned, those sequences were removed. Alloreactive clones required at least 2-fold expansion over unstimulated cells and minimum CFSE-low frequency of 0.002% (template counts) or 0.001% (read counts). Clones were considered mappable if detected in sequenced pre-transplant spleen, lymph node, or MLR CFSE-low populations of the donor or recipient. Cumulative frequency of alloreactive clones was calculated as a percentage of all sequences weighted by copy number. In TCRdb, the immuneACCESS table is reduced to in-frame sequences with V and J assigned. These tables do not hold every clone; where another copy was compared, an unresolved V gene accounts for under half, and the others remain unexplained. Clone size and the V and J calls come from that table; the DNA yielded D and trimming. In all, the sample holds over 100,000 clones, and 80% to 95% of those were seen once. The leading ten clones occupy roughly 0.11% of the sample.

Cut back by 8 bases and 3 bases, the V and J ends lie 14 bases apart. Taken from cysteine to phenylalanine, the CDR3 has 14 residues. Only the CDR3 portion is preserved as DNA: 42 bases, with reading frame beginning at the first base. From the germline V gene, CDR1 is MDHEN and CDR2 is SYDVKM. The receptor was isolated from a human donor who received an intestinal transplant. The source was unstimulated CD4+ T cells sorted from spleen or lymph node cells, collected before intestinal transplant. The chain is encoded by TRBV28 joined to TRBJ1-5; TRBD1 is a weak D gene call, 6 bases matching. The nucleotide sequence reads TGTGCCAGCGTATCCGGGACACTCAATCAGCCCCAGCATTTT. The encoded protein is CASVSGTLNQPQHF.